This T cell receptor beta chain was sequenced during a study of identical twins. This clonotype showed up just a few times. Antigen: not known. Germline CDR1 reads MNHEY; CDR2 reads SVGEGT. V lost 6 bases, J lost 6 bases, and 13 bases stayed unmatched. This CDR3 region has 15 residues. TCRdb reanalysed the 5' RACE reads using MiXCR and keeps one entry per CDR3 protein. This repertoire shows approximately 240,000 distinct CDR3 sequences, more than 12% found once; its top ten account for 8.8%. General observations from the study: Abundant cord blood beta clonotypes carried fewer insertions; memory repertoires showed none. Sequences that were out-of-frame, alpha and twin-shared displayed an excess of low generation probability.

Sequenced: memory (CD45RO+) T cells sorted from blood. The TCR was taken from a young woman in good health. This chain links TRBV6-2 or TRBV6-3 with TRBJ1-1; 7 bases line up with TRBD1. The CDR3 nucleotides are TGTGCCAGCAGAGACCTACAGGGGCTGACCCCTGAAGCTTTCTTT. This encodes CASRDLQGLTPEAFF.